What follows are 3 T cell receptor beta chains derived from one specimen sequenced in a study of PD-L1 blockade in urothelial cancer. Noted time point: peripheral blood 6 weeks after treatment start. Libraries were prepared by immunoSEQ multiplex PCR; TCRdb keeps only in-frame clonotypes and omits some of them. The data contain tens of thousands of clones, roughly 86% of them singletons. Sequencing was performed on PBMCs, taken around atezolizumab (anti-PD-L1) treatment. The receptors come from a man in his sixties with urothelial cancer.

The CDR3 here is CASSLSSGSSDTQYF. The CDR3 bases are TGTGCCAGCAGCTTATCTAGCGGGAGTTCAGATACGCAGTATTTT. The chain has TRBV7-2 and TRBJ2-3; TRBD2 agrees at 10 bases. Germline V lookup: CDR1 SGHTA, CDR2 FQGNSA. The junction had 3 bases not matched to a gene; V was cut back by 2 bases and J by 4 bases. This CDR3 comprises 15 residues. Complete variable domain (other parts from reference TRBV7-2 and TRBJ2-3): GAGVSQSPSNKVTEKGKDVELRCDPISGHTALYWYRQSLGQGLEFLIYFQGNSAPDKSGLPSDRFSAERTGGSVSTLTIQRTQQEDSAVYLCASSLSSGSSDTQYFGPGTRLTVL.

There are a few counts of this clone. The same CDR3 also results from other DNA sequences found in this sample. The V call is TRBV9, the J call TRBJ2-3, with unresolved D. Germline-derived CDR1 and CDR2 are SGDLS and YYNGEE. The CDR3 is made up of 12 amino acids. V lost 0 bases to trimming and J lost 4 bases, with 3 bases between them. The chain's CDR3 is CASSVAADTQYF. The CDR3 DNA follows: TGTGCCAGCAGCGTAGCTGCAGATACGCAGTATTTT.

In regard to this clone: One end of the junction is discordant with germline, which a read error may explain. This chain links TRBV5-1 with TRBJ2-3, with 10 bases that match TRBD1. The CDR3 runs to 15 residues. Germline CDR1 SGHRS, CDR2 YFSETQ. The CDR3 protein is CASHPPGTGVDPQYF. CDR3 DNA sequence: TGCGCCAGCCATCCCCCCGGGACAGGGGTAGATCCGCAGTATTTT.